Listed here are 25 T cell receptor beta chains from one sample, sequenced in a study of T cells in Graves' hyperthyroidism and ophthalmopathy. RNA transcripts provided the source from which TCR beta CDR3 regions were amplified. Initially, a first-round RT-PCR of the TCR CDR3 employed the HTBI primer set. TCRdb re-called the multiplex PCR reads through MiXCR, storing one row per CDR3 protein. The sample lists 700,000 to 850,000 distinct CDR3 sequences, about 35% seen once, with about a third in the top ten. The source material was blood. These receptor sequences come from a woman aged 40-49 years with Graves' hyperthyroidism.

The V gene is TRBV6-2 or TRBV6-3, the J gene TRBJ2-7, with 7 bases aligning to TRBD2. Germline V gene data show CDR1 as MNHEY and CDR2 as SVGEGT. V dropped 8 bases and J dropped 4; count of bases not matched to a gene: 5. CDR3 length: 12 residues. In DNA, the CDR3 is TGTGCCAGCGGAGCGGGGTCGTACGAGCAGTACTTC. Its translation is CASGAGSYEQYF.

The CDR3 bases are TGTGCCTGGAGTGTACTGGGGGCGGCCGAGCAGTACTTC. Its translation is CAWSVLGAAEQYF. The chain is built from TRBV30 and TRBJ2-7; perhaps TRBD1 as D (6 bases). This CDR3 is built from 13 residues. The V gene's germline CDR1 is GTSNPN and CDR2 SVGIG (reference sequence). V lost 0 bases to trimming and J lost 6 bases, with 12 bases between them.

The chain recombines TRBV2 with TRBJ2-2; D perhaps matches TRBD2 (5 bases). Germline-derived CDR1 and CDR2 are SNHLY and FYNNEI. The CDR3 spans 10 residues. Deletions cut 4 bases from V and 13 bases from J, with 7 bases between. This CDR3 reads CASSVEVLFF. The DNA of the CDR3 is TGTGCCAGCAGTGTGGAGGTGCTGTTTTTT.

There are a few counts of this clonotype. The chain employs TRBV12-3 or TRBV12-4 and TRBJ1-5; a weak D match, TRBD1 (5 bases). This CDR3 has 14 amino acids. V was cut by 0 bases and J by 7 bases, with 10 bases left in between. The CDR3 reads CASSLAFGGQPQHF. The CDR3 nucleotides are TGTGCCAGCAGTTTAGCGTTCGGGGGGCAGCCCCAGCATTTT.

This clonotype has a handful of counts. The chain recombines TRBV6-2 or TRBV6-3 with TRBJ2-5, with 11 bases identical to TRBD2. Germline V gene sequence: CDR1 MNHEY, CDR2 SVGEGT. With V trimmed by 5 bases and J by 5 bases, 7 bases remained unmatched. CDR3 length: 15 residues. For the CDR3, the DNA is TGTGCCAGCAGTCCCGGGACTAGCGGAGTTGAGACCCAGTACTTC. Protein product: CASSPGTSGVETQYF.

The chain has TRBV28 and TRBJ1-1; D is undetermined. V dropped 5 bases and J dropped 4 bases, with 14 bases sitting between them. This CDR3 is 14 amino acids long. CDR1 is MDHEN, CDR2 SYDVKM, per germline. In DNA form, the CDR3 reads TGTGCCAGCAGTCTCCGGTCCGTGGGCACTGAAGCTTTCTTT. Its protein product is CASSLRSVGTEAFF.

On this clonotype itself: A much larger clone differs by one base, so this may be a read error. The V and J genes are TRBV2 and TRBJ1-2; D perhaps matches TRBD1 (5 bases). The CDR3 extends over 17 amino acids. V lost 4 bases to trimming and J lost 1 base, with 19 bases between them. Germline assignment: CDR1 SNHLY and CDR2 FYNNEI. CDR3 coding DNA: TGTGCCAGCAGTGGCCGACAGCTGCCAATCTTTAACTATGGCTACACCTTC. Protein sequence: CASSGRQLPIFNYGYTF.

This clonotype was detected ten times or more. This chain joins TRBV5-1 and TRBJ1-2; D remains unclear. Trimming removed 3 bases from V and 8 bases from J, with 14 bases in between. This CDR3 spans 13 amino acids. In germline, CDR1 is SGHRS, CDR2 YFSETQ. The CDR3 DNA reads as TGCGCCAGCAGCTGGGAAAATGCGGGCGGCTACACCTTC. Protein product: CASSWENAGGYTF.

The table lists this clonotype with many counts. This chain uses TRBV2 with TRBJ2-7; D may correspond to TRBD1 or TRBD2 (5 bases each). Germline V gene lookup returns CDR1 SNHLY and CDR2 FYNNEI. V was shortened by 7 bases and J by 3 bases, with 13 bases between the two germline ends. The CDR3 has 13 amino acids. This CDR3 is CASIRDGNYEQYF. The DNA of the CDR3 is TGTGCCAGCATCCGGGACGGCAACTACGAGCAGTACTTC.

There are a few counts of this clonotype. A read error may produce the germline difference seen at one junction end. The DNA of the CDR3 is TGTGCCGGCAGCCTACAATGGGCAGGGAACACTGAAGCTTTCTTT. Translated, it gives CAGSLQWAGNTEAFF. This chain links TRBV6-5 with TRBJ1-1, with D unresolved. In germline, CDR1 is MNHEY, CDR2 SVGAGI. The CDR3 runs 15 residues.

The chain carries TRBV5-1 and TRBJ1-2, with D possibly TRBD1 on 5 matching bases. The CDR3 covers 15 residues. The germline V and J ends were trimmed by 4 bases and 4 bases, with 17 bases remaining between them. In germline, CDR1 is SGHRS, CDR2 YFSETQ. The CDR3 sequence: CASSQDGTELYGYTF. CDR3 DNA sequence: TGCGCCAGCAGCCAAGACGGGACGGAACTCTATGGCTACACCTTC.

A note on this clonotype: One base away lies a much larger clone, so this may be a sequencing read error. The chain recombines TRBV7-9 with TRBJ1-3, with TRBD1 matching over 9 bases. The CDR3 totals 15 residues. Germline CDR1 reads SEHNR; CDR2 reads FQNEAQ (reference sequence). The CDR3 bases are TGTGCCAGCAGCTCCGACAGGGGGTCTGGAAGCACCATATATTTT. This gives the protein CASSSDRGSGSTIYF.

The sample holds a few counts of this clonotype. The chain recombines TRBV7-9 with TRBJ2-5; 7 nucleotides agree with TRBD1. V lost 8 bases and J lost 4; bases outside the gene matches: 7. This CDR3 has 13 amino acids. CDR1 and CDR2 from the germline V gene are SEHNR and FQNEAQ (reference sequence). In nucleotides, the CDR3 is TGTGCCAGCTCCGCTCGACAGGGAGAGACCCAGTACTTC. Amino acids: CASSARQGETQYF.

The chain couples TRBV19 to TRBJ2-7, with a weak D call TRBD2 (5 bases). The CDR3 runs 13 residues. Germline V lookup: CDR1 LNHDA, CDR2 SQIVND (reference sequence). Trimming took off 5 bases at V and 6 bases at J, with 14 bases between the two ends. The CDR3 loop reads CASSSTPSIEQYF. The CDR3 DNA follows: TGTGCCAGTAGTTCGACCCCTAGCATCGAGCAGTACTTC.

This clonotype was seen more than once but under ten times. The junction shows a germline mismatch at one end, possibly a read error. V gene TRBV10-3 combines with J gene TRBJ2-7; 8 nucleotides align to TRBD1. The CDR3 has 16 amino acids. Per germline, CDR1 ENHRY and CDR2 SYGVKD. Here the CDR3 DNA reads TGTGCCAGCAGTTACTCCCCGGGACAGGCCTCCTACGAGCAGTACTTC. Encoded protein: CASSYSPGQASYEQYF.

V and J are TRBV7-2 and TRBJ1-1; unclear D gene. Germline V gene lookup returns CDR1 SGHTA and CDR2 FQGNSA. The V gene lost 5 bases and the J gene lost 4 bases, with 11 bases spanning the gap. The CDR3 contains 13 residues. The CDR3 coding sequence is TGTGCCAGCAGCCCCAGGCTCGGCACTGAAGCTTTCTTT. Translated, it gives CASSPRLGTEAFF.

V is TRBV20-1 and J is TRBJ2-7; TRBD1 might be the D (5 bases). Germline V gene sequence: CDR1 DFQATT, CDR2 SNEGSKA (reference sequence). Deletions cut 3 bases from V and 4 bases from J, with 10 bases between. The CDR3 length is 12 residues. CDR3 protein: CSARAQGYEQYF. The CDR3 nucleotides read TGCAGTGCTAGGGCCCAGGGTTACGAGCAGTACTTC.

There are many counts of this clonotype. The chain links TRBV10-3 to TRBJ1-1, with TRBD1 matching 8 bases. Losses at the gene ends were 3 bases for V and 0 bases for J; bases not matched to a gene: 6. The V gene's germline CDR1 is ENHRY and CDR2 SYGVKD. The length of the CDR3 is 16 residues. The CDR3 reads CAISDVGQAMNTEAFF. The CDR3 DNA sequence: TGTGCCATCAGTGACGTGGGACAGGCTATGAACACTGAAGCTTTCTTT.

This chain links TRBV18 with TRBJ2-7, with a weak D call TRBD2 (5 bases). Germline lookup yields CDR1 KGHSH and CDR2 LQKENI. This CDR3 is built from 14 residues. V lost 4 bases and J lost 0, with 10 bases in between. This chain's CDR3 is CASSQNGNSYEQYF. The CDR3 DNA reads TGTGCCAGCTCACAAAACGGGAACTCCTACGAGCAGTACTTC.

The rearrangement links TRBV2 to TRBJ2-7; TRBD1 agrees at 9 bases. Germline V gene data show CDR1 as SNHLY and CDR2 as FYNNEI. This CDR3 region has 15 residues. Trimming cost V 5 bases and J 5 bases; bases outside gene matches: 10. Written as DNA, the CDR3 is TGTGCCAGCAGTCACCCGGGACAGGGTTTACACGAGCAGTACTTC. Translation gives CASSHPGQGLHEQYF. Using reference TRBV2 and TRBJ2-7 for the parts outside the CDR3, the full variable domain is EPEVTQTPSHQVTQMGQEVILRCVPISNHLYFYWYRQILGQKVEFLVSFYNNEISEKSEIFDDQFSVERPDGSNFTLKIRSTKLEDSAMYFCASSHPGQGLHEQYFGPGTRLTVT.

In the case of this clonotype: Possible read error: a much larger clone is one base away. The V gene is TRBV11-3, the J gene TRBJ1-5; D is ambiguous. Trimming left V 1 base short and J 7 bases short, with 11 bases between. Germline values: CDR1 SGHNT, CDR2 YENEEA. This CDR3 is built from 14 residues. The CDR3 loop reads CASSLGFQSQPQHF. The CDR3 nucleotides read TGTGCCAGCAGCTTAGGGTTTCAAAGCCAGCCCCAGCATTTT. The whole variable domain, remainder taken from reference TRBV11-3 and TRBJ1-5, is EAGVVQSPRYKIIEKKQPVAFWCNPISGHNTLYWYLQNLGQGPELLIRYENEEAVDDSQLPKDRFSAERLKGVDSTLKIQPAELGDSAVYLCASSLGFQSQPQHFGDGTRLSIL.

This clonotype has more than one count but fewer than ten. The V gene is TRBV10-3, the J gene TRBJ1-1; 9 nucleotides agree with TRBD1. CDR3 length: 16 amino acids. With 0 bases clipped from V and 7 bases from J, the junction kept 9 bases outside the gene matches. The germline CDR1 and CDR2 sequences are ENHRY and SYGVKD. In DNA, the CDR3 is TGTGCCATCAGTGAGTCGAGGGGACAGGGCACCTTTGAAGCTTTCTTT. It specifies CAISESRGQGTFEAFF.

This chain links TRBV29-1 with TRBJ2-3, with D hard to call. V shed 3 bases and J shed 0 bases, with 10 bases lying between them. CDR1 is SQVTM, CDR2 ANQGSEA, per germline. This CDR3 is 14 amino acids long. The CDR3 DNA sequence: TGCAGCGTTGAGAGCCAGACTAGCACAGATACGCAGTATTTT. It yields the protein CSVESQTSTDTQYF.

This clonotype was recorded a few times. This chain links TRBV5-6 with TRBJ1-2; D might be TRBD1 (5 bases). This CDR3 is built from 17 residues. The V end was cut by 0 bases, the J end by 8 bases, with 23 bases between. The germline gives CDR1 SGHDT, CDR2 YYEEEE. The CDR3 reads CASSLEAFQEGPSGYTF. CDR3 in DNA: TGTGCCAGCAGCTTGGAGGCCTTCCAGGAGGGACCCAGCGGCTACACCTTC.

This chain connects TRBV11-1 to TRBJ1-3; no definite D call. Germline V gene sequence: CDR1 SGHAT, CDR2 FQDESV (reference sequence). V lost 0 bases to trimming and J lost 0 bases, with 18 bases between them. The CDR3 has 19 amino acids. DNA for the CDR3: TGTGCCAGCAGCTTAGCGCTTGGGTGGGAAGCGCGCTCTGGAAACACCATATATTTT. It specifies CASSLALGWEARSGNTIYF.